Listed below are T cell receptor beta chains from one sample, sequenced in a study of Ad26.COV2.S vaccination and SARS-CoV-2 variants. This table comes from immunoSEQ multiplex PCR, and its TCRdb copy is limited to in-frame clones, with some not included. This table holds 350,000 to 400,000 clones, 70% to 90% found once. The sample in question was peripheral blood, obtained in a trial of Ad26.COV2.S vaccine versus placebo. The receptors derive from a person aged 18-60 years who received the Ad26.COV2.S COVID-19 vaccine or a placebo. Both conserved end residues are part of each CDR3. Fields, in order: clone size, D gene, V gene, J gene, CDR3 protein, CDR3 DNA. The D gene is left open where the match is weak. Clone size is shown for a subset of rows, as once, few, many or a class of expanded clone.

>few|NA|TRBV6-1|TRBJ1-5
CASSEGGNQPQHF
TGTGCCAGCAGTGAGGGTGGCAATCAGCCCCAGCATTTT
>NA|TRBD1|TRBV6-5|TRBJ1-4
CASRAGGEEKLFF
TGTGCCAGCAGGGCAGGGGGGGAGGAAAAACTGTTTTTT
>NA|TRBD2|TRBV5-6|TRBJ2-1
CASSLDRGGQNNEQFF
TGTGCCAGCAGCTTGGACCGGGGGGGCCAGAACAATGAGCAGTTCTTC
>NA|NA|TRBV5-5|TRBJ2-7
CASSLTLVGYEQYF
TGTGCCAGCAGCTTGACCCTAGTAGGCTACGAGCAGTACTTC
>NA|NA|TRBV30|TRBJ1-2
CAWSNPYGYTF
TGTGCCTGGAGTAATCCCTATGGCTACACCTTC
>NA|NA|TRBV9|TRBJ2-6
CASSGRAGANVLTF
TGTGCCAGCAGCGGGAGGGCTGGGGCCAACGTCCTGACTTTC
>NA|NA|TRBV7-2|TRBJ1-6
CASSLVGGSSYNSPLHF
TGTGCCAGCAGCTTAGTAGGTGGGAGCTCCTATAATTCACCCCTCCACTTT
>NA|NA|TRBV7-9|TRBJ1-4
CASSPGAAHEKLFF
TGTGCCAGCAGCCCAGGGGCGGCCCATGAAAAACTGTTTTTT
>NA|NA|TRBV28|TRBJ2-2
CASSGGGLRTGELFF
TGTGCCAGCAGTGGGGGAGGTTTGAGGACCGGGGAGCTGTTTTTT
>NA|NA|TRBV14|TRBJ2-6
CASSKGSSGANVLTF
TGTGCCAGCAGCAAAGGGTCCTCTGGGGCCAACGTCCTGACTTTC
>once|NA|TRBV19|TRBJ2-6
CASSIITGRISGANVLTF
TGTGCCAGTAGTATAATTACGGGACGGATCTCTGGGGCCAACGTCCTGACTTTC
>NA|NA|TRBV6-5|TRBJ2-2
CASRGRVANTGELFF
TGTGCCAGCAGGGGACGGGTTGCGAACACCGGGGAGCTGTTTTTT
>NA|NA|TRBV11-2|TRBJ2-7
CASSIGTGSSYEQYF
TGTGCCAGCAGCATAGGGACGGGAAGCTCCTACGAGCAGTACTTC
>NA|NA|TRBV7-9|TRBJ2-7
CASSSRGKGSYEQYF
TGTGCCAGCAGTTCTCGGGGAAAGGGATCCTACGAGCAGTACTTC
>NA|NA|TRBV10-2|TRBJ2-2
CASSEVRTNTGELFF
TGCGCCAGCAGTGAAGTCCGGACGAACACCGGGGAGCTGTTTTTT
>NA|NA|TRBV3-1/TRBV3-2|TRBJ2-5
CASSQTTHSGETQYF
TGTGCCAGCAGCCAAACCACCCATAGTGGTGAGACCCAGTACTTC
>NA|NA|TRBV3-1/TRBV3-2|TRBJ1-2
CASSLRGGYGYTF
TGTGCCAGCAGCCTAAGGGGGGGCTATGGCTACACCTTC
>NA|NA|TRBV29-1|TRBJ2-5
CSVGGSKQTQYF
TGCAGCGTTGGGGGTTCGAAACAGACCCAGTACTTC
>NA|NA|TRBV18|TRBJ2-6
CASSPGAPGANVLTF
TGTGCCAGCTCACCGGGTGCCCCCGGGGCCAACGTCCTGACTTTC
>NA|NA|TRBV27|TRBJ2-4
CASSLQGGLNIQYF
TGTGCCAGCAGTTTACAGGGCGGTTTAAACATTCAGTACTTC
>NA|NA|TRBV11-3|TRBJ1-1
CASSMKWGSEAFF
TGTGCCAGCAGCATGAAGTGGGGATCTGAAGCTTTCTTT
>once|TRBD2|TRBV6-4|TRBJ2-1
CASSGSGDSYNEQFF
TGTGCCAGCAGTGGTAGCGGGGACTCCTACAATGAGCAGTTCTTC
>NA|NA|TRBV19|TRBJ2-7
CASRNGGWGTYEQYF
TGTGCCAGTAGGAACGGGGGCTGGGGGACCTACGAGCAGTACTTC
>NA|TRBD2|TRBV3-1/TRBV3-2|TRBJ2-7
CASSQVSGLSYEQYF
TGTGCCAGCAGCCAAGTTAGCGGGCTCTCCTACGAGCAGTACTTC
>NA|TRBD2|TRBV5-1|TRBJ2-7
CASSLGSGGPYEQYF
TGCGCCAGCAGCTTGGGTTCGGGGGGGCCGTACGAGCAGTACTTC
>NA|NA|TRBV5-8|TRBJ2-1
CASSPRQGRNNEQFF
TGTGCCAGCAGCCCCCGGCAGGGGCGCAACAATGAGCAGTTCTTC
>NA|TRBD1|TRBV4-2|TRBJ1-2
CASSRDRVADGYTF
TGTGCCAGCAGCCGAGACAGGGTCGCGGATGGCTACACCTTC
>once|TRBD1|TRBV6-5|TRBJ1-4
CASGTGNIDEKLFF
TGTGCCAGCGGGACAGGAAATATTGATGAAAAACTGTTTTTT
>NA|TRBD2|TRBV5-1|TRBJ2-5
CASSLAGAYQETQYF
TGCGCCAGCAGCTTAGCGGGGGCGTACCAAGAGACCCAGTACTTC
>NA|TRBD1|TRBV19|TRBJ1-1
CASSIRETGWAEAFF
TGTGCCAGTAGTATAAGGGAGACAGGGTGGGCTGAAGCTTTCTTT
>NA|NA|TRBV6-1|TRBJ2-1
CASSEGTSAPNEQFF
TGTGCCAGCAGTGAAGGGACGTCCGCCCCCAATGAGCAGTTCTTC
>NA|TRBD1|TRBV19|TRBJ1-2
CASSIAGGMGYGYTF
TGTGCCAGTAGTATAGCAGGGGGCATGGGCTATGGCTACACCTTC
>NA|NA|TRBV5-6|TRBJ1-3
CASSASLNWGNTIYF
TGTGCCAGCAGCGCGAGCTTGAATTGGGGAAACACCATATATTTT
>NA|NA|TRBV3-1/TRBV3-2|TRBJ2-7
CASSQNMDYEQYF
TGTGCCAGCAGCCAGAATATGGACTACGAGCAGTACTTC
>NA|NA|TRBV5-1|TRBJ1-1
CASSLQGPSNTEAFF
TGCGCCAGCAGCTTGCAGGGACCCTCGAACACTGAAGCTTTCTTT
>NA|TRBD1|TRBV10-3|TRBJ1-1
CAISTDRGNEAFF
TGTGCCATCAGTACGGACAGGGGGAATGAAGCTTTCTTT
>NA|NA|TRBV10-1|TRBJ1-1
CASSEEFGTPGNTEAFF
TGCGCCAGCAGTGAGGAATTCGGCACCCCTGGGAACACTGAAGCTTTCTTT
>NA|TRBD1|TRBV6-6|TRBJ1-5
CASKQTGRHQPQHF
TGTGCCAGCAAACAGACAGGGAGGCATCAGCCCCAGCATTTT
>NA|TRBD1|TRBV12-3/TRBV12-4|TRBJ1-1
CASSQTGDTEAFF
TGTGCCAGCAGCCAGACAGGGGACACTGAAGCTTTCTTT
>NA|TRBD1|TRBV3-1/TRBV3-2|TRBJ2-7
CASSPGTEWTYEQYF
TGTGCCAGCAGCCCAGGGACAGAGTGGACCTACGAGCAGTACTTC
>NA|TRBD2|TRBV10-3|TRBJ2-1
CAISAVAGGPQEQFF
TGTGCCATCAGCGCAGTGGCGGGGGGGCCTCAAGAGCAGTTCTTC
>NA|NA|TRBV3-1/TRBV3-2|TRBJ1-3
CASSQDYRAGNTIYF
TGTGCCAGCAGCCAAGATTACAGGGCTGGAAACACCATATATTTT
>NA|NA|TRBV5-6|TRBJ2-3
CASSLVTDTQYF
TGTGCCAGCAGCTTAGTGACAGATACGCAGTATTTT
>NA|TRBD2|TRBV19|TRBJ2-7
CASRRLAGSSYEQYF
TGTGCCAGTAGAAGACTAGCGGGGAGCTCCTACGAGCAGTACTTC
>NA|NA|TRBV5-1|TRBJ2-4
CASSLYRANIQYF
TGCGCCAGCAGCTTGTACAGGGCTAACATTCAGTACTTC
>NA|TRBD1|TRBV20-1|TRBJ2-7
CSASGDSPLSEEQYF
TGCAGTGCTAGTGGGGACAGTCCCCTGTCTGAGGAGCAGTACTTC
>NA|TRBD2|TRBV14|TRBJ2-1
CASSQVRLAGHNEQFF
TGTGCCAGCAGCCAAGTACGGCTAGCGGGGCACAATGAGCAGTTCTTC
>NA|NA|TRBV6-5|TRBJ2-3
CASSSQTDTQYF
TGTGCCAGCAGTAGTCAGACAGATACGCAGTATTTT
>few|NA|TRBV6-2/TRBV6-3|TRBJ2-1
CASSFIRTLNEQFF
TGTGCCAGCAGTTTCATCAGGACCCTCAATGAGCAGTTCTTC
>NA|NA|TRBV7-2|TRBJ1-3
CASSPMTGNTIYF
TGTGCCAGCAGCCCAATGACGGGAAACACCATATATTTT
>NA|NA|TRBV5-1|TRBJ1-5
CASSRGDYSNQPQHF
TGCGCCAGCAGCCGCGGCGACTATAGCAATCAGCCCCAGCATTTT
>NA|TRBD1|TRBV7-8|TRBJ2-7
CASSLTQGAAYEQYF
TGTGCCAGCAGCCTGACACAGGGGGCAGCTTACGAGCAGTACTTC
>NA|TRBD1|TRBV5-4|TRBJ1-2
CASSLQGAYGYTF
TGTGCCAGCAGCCTACAGGGGGCCTATGGCTACACCTTC